The 26 T cell receptor beta chains below were found in one sample sequenced in a study of response to subunit inactivated influenza vaccine. One entry per CDR3 protein, called by TCRdb with MiXCR from the RT-PCR reads. Counted here are 500,000 to 750,000 distinct CDR3 sequences, 12% to 15% occurring once; the ten biggest clones make up over 8.5%. The sequences come from PBMCs from blood, collected 11 to 12 days after vaccination. These receptors came from a man in his fifties who received an inactivated influenza vaccine.

In DNA, the CDR3 is TGCAGTGCTACCCGGACGAACACTGAAGCTTTCTTT. Translation gives CSATRTNTEAFF. The rearrangement links TRBV20-1 to TRBJ1-1; D call uncertain. Trimming shortened V by 4 bases and J by 1 base, and 7 bases separated the two germline ends. Germline V gives CDR1 DFQATT, CDR2 SNEGSKA (reference sequence). The CDR3 is 12 amino acids.

A few counts support this clonotype. The V and J genes are TRBV20-1 and TRBJ2-6; D not certain. V lost 4 bases and J lost 0, with 7 bases in between. The CDR3 sequence is 14 residues long. From germline, CDR1 is DFQATT and CDR2 SNEGSKA (reference sequence). The CDR3 loop is CSATEYSGANVLTF. The DNA for the CDR3 is TGCAGTGCTACTGAGTACTCTGGGGCCAACGTCCTGACTTTC.

This chain connects TRBV7-9 to TRBJ1-2, with D unclear. CDR3 length: 15 amino acids. Looked up from germline, CDR1 is SEHNR and CDR2 is FQNEAQ (reference sequence). V was trimmed by 0 bases and J by 1 base, leaving 9 bases between them. DNA for the CDR3: TGTGCCAGCAGCTTAGCGGAAGGTATTAACTATGGCTACACCTTC. Its protein product is CASSLAEGINYGYTF.

The gene calls are TRBV20-1 and TRBJ2-7; possible D gene TRBD1, 5 bases. Trimming left V 2 bases short and J 2 bases short, with 16 bases between. The CDR3 totals 15 residues. CDR1 is DFQATT, CDR2 SNEGSKA, per germline (reference sequence). This chain's CDR3 is CSARLEQGNPYEQYF. The CDR3, as DNA: TGCAGTGCTAGACTTGAGCAGGGCAATCCCTACGAGCAGTACTTC.

The sample holds a few counts of this clonotype. The chain recombines TRBV5-1 with TRBJ2-7, with 7 positions matching TRBD1. The CDR3 contains 14 residues. CDR1 and CDR2 (germline): SGHRS, YFSETQ. With V trimmed by 0 bases and J by 5 bases, 5 bases remained unmatched. CDR3 in amino acids: CASSLEGAGDEQYF. Here the CDR3 DNA reads TGCGCCAGCAGCTTGGAGGGGGCCGGTGACGAGCAGTACTTC.

This clonotype was recorded at least ten times. Compared with germline, one end of the junction differs, possibly owing to a read error. J is TRBJ2-2 and V is TRBV7-7; D is ambiguous. Germline V lookup: CDR1 SSHAT, CDR2 FNYEAQ (reference sequence). The CDR3 is made up of 13 amino acids. The CDR3 coding sequence is TGTGCTAGCAGCTTAGGAGTTGGGGGGGAGCTGTTTTTT. This translates into CASSLGVGGELFF.

Only a few counts were recorded for this clonotype. The chain carries TRBV29-1 and TRBJ2-4, with 8 bases identical to TRBD1. The CDR3 has 13 residues. The V segment lost 6 bases and the J segment 6 bases; nucleotides outside the gene matches: 7. Germline CDR1 and CDR2: SQVTM and ANQGSEA. DNA for the CDR3: TGCAGCGTATCGAGACAGGGGACAAACATTCAGTACTTC. This codes for CSVSRQGTNIQYF.

This clonotype occurred a few times. The V gene is TRBV4-2, the J gene TRBJ1-1; 10 nucleotides match TRBD1. V lost 0 bases and J lost 4; bases outside the gene matches: 5. There are 16 residues in the CDR3. From germline, CDR1 is LGHNA and CDR2 YNFKEQ. CDR3 amino acids: CASSQDIGTGATEAFF. The CDR3 bases are TGTGCCAGCAGCCAAGACATCGGGACAGGGGCCACTGAAGCTTTCTTT.

V gene TRBV5-1 combines with J gene TRBJ2-7; the match to TRBD1 covers 8 bases. V lost 5 bases to trimming and J lost 2 bases; unmatched junction nucleotides: 6. CDR3 length equals 14 residues. Germline V gene lookup returns CDR1 SGHRS and CDR2 YFSETQ. In nucleotides, the CDR3 is TGCGCCAGCAGGCCTGGGACAGGACCCTACGAGCAGTACTTC. Protein product: CASRPGTGPYEQYF.

This clonotype was seen a few times. The chain couples TRBV5-1 to TRBJ2-2, with D possibly being TRBD1 (5 bases). Germline loops: CDR1 SGHRS, CDR2 YFSETQ. There are 17 residues in the CDR3. Trimming cost V 3 bases and J 1 base, with 16 bases left between them. The CDR3 DNA is TGCGCCAGCAGCTCCCTGCAGGGCTATCTGAACACCGGGGAGCTGTTTTTT. Amino acid sequence: CASSSLQGYLNTGELFF.

This clonotype was seen only a few times. The chain recombines TRBV6-2 or TRBV6-3 with TRBJ1-1, with D uncertain. The CDR3 sequence is 20 residues long. V lost 0 bases, J lost 4 bases, and 27 bases lay in between. Looked up from germline, CDR1 is MNHEY and CDR2 is SVGEGT. The CDR3 bases are TGTGCCAGCAGTTACTCGATCCGGCCACACAGAGGGAAATTGGGCACTGAAGCTTTCTTT. It yields the protein CASSYSIRPHRGKLGTEAFF.

This clonotype showed up just a few times. The chain links TRBV6-1 to TRBJ1-4; 10 nucleotides align to TRBD1. The CDR3 is 16 residues long. CDR1 is MNHNS and CDR2 is SASEGT in the germline V gene. V was pared by 6 bases and J by 1 base, with 5 bases of the junction left unmatched. CDR3 loop: CASRAGQGVTNEKLFF. CDR3 in DNA: TGTGCCAGCAGAGCCGGACAGGGGGTAACTAATGAAAAACTGTTTTTT.

This clonotype was detected ten times or more. The gene calls are TRBV7-8 and TRBJ2-5, with D perhaps TRBD1 (6 bases). Deletions cut 5 bases from V and 5 bases from J, with 18 bases between. Germline V gives CDR1 SGHVS, CDR2 FQNEAQ. This CDR3 region has 15 residues. The CDR3 protein is CASSPDIGGTETQYF. CDR3 nucleotide sequence: TGTGCCAGCAGCCCAGACATAGGGGGTACTGAGACCCAGTACTTC.

This clonotype has at least ten counts. The chain is built from TRBV12-3 or TRBV12-4 and TRBJ2-7; D is possibly TRBD1 or TRBD2 (5 bases each). The CDR3 has 13 amino acids. V was pared by 6 bases and J by 2 bases, with 11 bases between. CDR3 amino acids: CASRGTLTYEQYF. The CDR3 DNA follows: TGTGCCAGCAGGGGGACGTTGACCTACGAGCAGTACTTC.

The chain is built from TRBV4-1 and TRBJ2-1, with TRBD2 matching 9 bases. The CDR3 consists of 19 residues. The trim removed 0 bases at V and 7 bases at J, leaving 16 bases unmatched. CDR1 and CDR2 from the germline V gene are MGHRA and YSYEKL. The CDR3 region has the DNA TGCGCCAGCAGCCAAGATAGGCCACTTCTAGCGGGACGGAAGAATGAGCAGTTCTTC. Amino acids: CASSQDRPLLAGRKNEQFF.

This rearrangement joins TRBV6-2 or TRBV6-3 to TRBJ2-1; TRBD2 matches 11 bases. The germline gives CDR1 MNHEY, CDR2 SVGEGT. The CDR3 length is 15 residues. The trim removed 0 bases at V and 6 bases at J, leaving 1 base unmatched. CDR3 protein: CASSYSLAGGNEQFF. In DNA form, the CDR3 reads TGTGCCAGCAGTTACTCTCTAGCGGGGGGCAATGAGCAGTTCTTC.

The chain has TRBV12-3 or TRBV12-4 and TRBJ2-5; no clear D gene. CDR3 size: 12 residues. Trimming cost V 3 bases and J 5 bases, with 7 bases left between them. For the CDR3, the DNA is TGTGCCAGCAGTTTTGGCCCCGAGACCCAGTACTTC. Encoded protein: CASSFGPETQYF.

The chain has TRBV2 and TRBJ2-7; perhaps TRBD2 as D (5 bases). This CDR3 region has 14 residues. V was clipped by 4 bases and J by 6 bases, with 16 bases between them. Germline CDR1 SNHLY, CDR2 FYNNEI. The CDR3 DNA sequence: TGTGCCAGCAGTGCACCGCTAGCAAGAGGCGAGCAGTACTTC. Translation gives CASSAPLARGEQYF.

Many counts were recorded for this clonotype. The CDR3 loop reads CASSTGRATYEQYF. The CDR3 bases are TGTGCCAGCAGTACGGGAAGGGCGACCTACGAGCAGTACTTC. This sequence joins TRBV12-3 or TRBV12-4 and TRBJ2-7, with TRBD2 as a possible D gene (5 bases). The V end lost 5 bases, the J end lost 2 bases, and 13 bases lay between the germline ends. This CDR3 contains 14 residues.

In this sample, this clonotype turned up a few times. The chain employs TRBV30 and TRBJ1-1; TRBD1 matches at 7 bases. CDR1 is GTSNPN, CDR2 SVGIG, per germline (reference sequence). The V gene end was trimmed by 3 bases and the J gene end by 2 bases; junction bases not matched to a gene: 9. The CDR3 runs 15 residues. The CDR3 spells CAWRSRTGGNTEAFF. For the CDR3, the DNA is TGTGCCTGGAGATCCCGGACAGGAGGAAACACTGAAGCTTTCTTT.

Many counts were recorded for this clonotype. The chain combines TRBV7-9 with TRBJ2-1; TRBD2 is a possible D gene (6 bases). V was trimmed by 3 bases and J by 7 bases, leaving 10 bases between them. Per the germline V gene, CDR1 is SEHNR and CDR2 is FQNEAQ (reference sequence). The CDR3 loop spans 13 amino acids. The CDR3 loop reads CASSFWGVNEQFF. Written as DNA, the CDR3 is TGTGCCAGCAGCTTTTGGGGGGTGAATGAGCAGTTCTTC.

This clonotype was recorded a few times. The chain combines TRBV7-9 with TRBJ1-6; the D gene is possibly TRBD1 (6 bases). Trimming removed 1 base from V and 9 bases from J, with 13 bases in between. CDR1 and CDR2 (germline): SEHNR, FQNEAQ (reference sequence). The CDR3 covers 15 residues. The CDR3 DNA reads as TGTGCCAGCAGCTTAGAACAGGGTTCGAGTTCACCCCTCCACTTT. Translated, it gives CASSLEQGSSSPLHF.

This clonotype has a handful of counts. This chain uses TRBV29-1 with TRBJ2-5, with D possibly matching TRBD2 (5 bases). Between the trimmed V and J ends, which lost 3 bases and 3 bases, there was a span of 17 bases. Germline-derived CDR1 and CDR2 are SQVTM and ANQGSEA. The CDR3 covers 15 residues. DNA for the CDR3: TGCAGCGTTGACGGTCTCCCACTAGAGAAAGAGACCCAGTACTTC. It specifies CSVDGLPLEKETQYF. The variable domain in full, with the rest retrieved from reference TRBV29-1 and TRBJ2-5, is SAVISQKPSRDICQRGTSLTIQCQVDSQVTMMFWYRQQPGQSLTLIATANQGSEATYESGFVIDKFPISRPNLTFSTLTVSNMSPEDSSIYLCSVDGLPLEKETQYFGPGTRLLVL.

The table lists this clonotype with a few counts. The chain carries TRBV5-1 and TRBJ2-3; the match to TRBD1 covers 7 bases. The CDR3 totals 14 residues. Germline V CDR1 and CDR2: SGHRS, YFSETQ. V was clipped by 3 bases and J by 2 bases; unmatched bases: 3. CDR3 residues: CASSSGTATDTQYF. CDR3 DNA: TGCGCCAGCAGCTCTGGGACAGCCACAGATACGCAGTATTTT. The full variable domain, with the rest looked up from reference TRBV5-1 and TRBJ2-3, is KAGVTQTPRYLIKTRGQQVTLSCSPISGHRSVSWYQQTPGQGLQFLFEYFSETQRNKGNFPGRFSGRQFSNSRSEMNVSTLELGDSALYLCASSSGTATDTQYFGPGTRLTVL.

This clonotype was seen a few times. The gene calls are TRBV7-2 and TRBJ1-3, with 8 bases matching TRBD1. V trimming: 5 bases; J trimming: 8 bases; junction bases outside the gene matches: 5. Germline CDR1 is SGHTA and CDR2 is FQGNSA. The CDR3 spans 13 residues. The CDR3 nucleotides are TGTGCCAGCAGCCATACAGGGGGAGACACCATATATTTT. It translates to CASSHTGGDTIYF.

This clonotype was seen only a few times. The chain carries TRBV12-3 or TRBV12-4 and TRBJ2-1; tentative D call: TRBD2 (6 bases). V lost 2 bases and J 8 bases, leaving 13 bases between the germline ends. The CDR3 extends over 14 amino acids. Written as DNA, the CDR3 is TGTGCCAGCAGTTTAACGGGAGCTAACGATGAGCAGTTCTTC. Residues: CASSLTGANDEQFF.